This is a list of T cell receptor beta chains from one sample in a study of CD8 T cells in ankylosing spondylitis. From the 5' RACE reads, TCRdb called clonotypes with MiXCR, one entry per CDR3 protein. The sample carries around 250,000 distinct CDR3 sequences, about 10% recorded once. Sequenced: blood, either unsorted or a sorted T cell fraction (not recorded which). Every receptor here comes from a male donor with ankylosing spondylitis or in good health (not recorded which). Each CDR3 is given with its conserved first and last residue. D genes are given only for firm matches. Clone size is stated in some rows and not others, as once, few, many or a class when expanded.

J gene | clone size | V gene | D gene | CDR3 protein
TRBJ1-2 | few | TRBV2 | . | CASSEGQTYGYTF
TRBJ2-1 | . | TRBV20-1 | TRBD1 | CSARDSGATGGNEQFF
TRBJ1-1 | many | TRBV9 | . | CASSPSTEEAFF
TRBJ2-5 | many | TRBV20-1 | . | CSASSTNQGRETQYF
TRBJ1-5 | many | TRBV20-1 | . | CSASNGRNSNQPQHF
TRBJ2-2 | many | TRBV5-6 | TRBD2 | CASSLMVAGGVLFF
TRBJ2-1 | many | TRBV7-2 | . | CASNEGFRGGEQFF
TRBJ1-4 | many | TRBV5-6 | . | CASSLGRLTGEKLFF
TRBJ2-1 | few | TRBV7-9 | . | CASSLSRTPNEQFF
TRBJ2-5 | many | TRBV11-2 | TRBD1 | CASTMGQLQTYQETQYF
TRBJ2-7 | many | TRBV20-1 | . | CSATGTPYEQYF
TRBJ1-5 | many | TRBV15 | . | CATSAGWKQPQHF
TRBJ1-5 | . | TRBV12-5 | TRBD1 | CASGSTGEVQPQHF
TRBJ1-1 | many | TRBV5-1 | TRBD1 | CASRTTGGKAFF
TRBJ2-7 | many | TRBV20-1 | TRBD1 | CSATDRDRSSYEQYF
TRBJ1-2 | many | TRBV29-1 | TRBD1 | CSVLDRGQSGYTF
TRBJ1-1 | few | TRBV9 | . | CASSVGRGNTEAFF
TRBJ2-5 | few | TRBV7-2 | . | CASSWAPGTQYF
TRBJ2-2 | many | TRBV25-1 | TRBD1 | CASSGKTGTDVTGELFF
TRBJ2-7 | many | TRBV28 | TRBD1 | CASTSTGIEQYF
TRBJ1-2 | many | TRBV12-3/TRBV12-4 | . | CASSPRGYYGYTF
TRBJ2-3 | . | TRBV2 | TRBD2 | CAICRLGLAGGPGADTQYF
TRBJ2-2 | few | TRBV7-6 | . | CASSLGGETGELFF
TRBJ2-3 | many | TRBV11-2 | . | CASTPLEHTDTQYF
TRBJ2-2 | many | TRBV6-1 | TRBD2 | CASRISSGGNTGELFF
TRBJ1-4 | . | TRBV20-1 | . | CSALLPATNEKLFF
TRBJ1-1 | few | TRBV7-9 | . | CASTPGNTEAFF
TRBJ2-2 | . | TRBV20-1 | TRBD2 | CSARDRWRTSGSSGELFF
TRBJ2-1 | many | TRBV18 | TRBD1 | CASSQGATLNEQFF
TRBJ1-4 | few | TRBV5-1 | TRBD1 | CASSLQTGGVDEKLFF